The 13 T cell receptor beta chains below were found in one sample sequenced in a study of blood T cell repertoires in COVID-19. Sequencing used immunoSEQ multiplex PCR; TCRdb keeps in-frame clones, though not all of them. Here the sample spans approximately 66,000 clones, about 90% being singletons. Sequencing was done on a sample of peripheral blood. These receptors were obtained from a woman aged 45-60 years with active or convalescent COVID-19.

This chain links TRBV7-2 with TRBJ2-7, with 10 bases aligning to TRBD2. CDR1 is SGHTA and CDR2 is FQGNSA in the germline V gene. This CDR3 region has 16 residues. The V and J ends lost 1 base and 4 bases, in that order; junction bases with no gene match: 7. This CDR3 is CASSLDLSGRPYEQYF. The CDR3 DNA reads TGTGCCAGCAGCTTAGACCTTAGCGGGAGGCCTTACGAGCAGTACTTC.

The rearrangement uses TRBV5-5 and TRBJ1-1; D possibly corresponds to TRBD1 (6 bases). The CDR3 contains 14 residues. Trimming removed 3 bases at V and 4 bases at J, with 13 bases between. The germline gives CDR1 SGHKS, CDR2 YYEKEE (reference sequence). CDR3 sequence reads: CASSYYRVSTEAFF. The DNA of the CDR3 is TGTGCCAGCAGCTACTACAGGGTAAGCACTGAAGCTTTCTTT.

The rearrangement uses TRBV2 and TRBJ1-2; TRBD1 is a possible D gene (6 bases). Trimming cost V 6 bases and J 8 bases, with 10 bases left between them. This CDR3 contains 11 residues. Germline V gives CDR1 SNHLY, CDR2 FYNNEI. The CDR3 reads CASSAGDGYTF. For the CDR3, the DNA is TGTGCCAGCAGCGCAGGGGACGGCTACACCTTC.

The V gene is TRBV2, the J gene TRBJ1-1, with D tentatively TRBD1 (6 bases). Germline V gives CDR1 SNHLY, CDR2 FYNNEI. The V gene lost 6 bases and the J gene lost 5 bases, with 16 bases spanning the gap. There are 14 residues in the CDR3. CDR3 sequence reads: CASSLIEGQTEAFF. The CDR3 bases are TGTGCCAGCAGCCTAATCGAAGGACAGACTGAAGCTTTCTTT.

This rearrangement joins TRBV18 to TRBJ2-3; tentatively, D is TRBD2 (6 bases). V dropped 4 bases and J dropped 0 bases, with 11 bases sitting between them. CDR3 length equals 15 residues. Per the germline V gene, CDR1 is KGHSH and CDR2 is LQKENI. The CDR3 region is CASSLSGPSTDTQYF. The CDR3 coding sequence is TGTGCCAGCTCACTTAGCGGACCTAGCACAGATACGCAGTATTTT.

This clone was detected once. The chain carries TRBV9 and TRBJ2-3, with a weak D call TRBD1 (6 bases). Between the trimmed V and J ends, which lost 4 bases and 1 base, there was a span of 13 bases. The CDR3 runs to 15 residues. From germline, CDR1 is SGDLS and CDR2 YYNGEE. The CDR3: CASSIRDTGTDTQYF. The CDR3 nucleotides read TGTGCCAGCAGCATTAGGGACACCGGCACAGATACGCAGTATTTT.

The V and J genes are TRBV9 and TRBJ2-1, with D possibly being TRBD2 (5 bases). The germline V and J ends were trimmed by 0 bases and 0 bases, with 10 bases remaining between them. CDR3 length: 16 amino acids. CDR1 is SGDLS and CDR2 is YYNGEE in the germline V gene. CDR3 DNA: TGTGCCAGCAGCGTAGCCGGGGTAAGCTCCTACAATGAGCAGTTCTTC. Its translation: CASSVAGVSSYNEQFF.

The rearrangement uses TRBV9 and TRBJ2-2; weak D call: TRBD2 (6 bases). Between the trimmed V and J ends, which lost 4 bases and 3 bases, there was a span of 16 bases. CDR1 and CDR2 from the germline V gene are SGDLS and YYNGEE. The CDR3 spans 16 residues. In DNA form, the CDR3 reads TGTGCCAGCAGCCCTCGACTGGGCGGGGACACCGGGGAGCTGTTTTTT. Protein product: CASSPRLGGDTGELFF.

CDR3 protein: CASSSMTGGEQYF. CDR3 bases: TGTGCCAGCAGCTCCATGACAGGCGGTGAGCAGTACTTC. V is TRBV13 and J is TRBJ2-7; tentative D call: TRBD1 (6 bases). Germline-derived CDR1 and CDR2 are PRHDT and FYEKMQ (reference sequence). V was trimmed by 4 bases and J by 7 bases, leaving 14 bases between them. The CDR3 extends over 13 amino acids. Filled out from reference TRBV13 and TRBJ2-7, the complete variable domain reads AAGVIQSPRHLIKEKRETATLKCYPIPRHDTVYWYQQGPGQDPQFLISFYEKMQSDKGSIPDRFSAQQFSDYHSELNMSSLELGDSALYFCASSSMTGGEQYFGPGTRLTVT.

The gene calls are TRBV12-3 or TRBV12-4 and TRBJ2-1, with a possible D match to TRBD2 (5 bases). V was cut by 3 bases and J by 8 bases, with 8 bases left in between. The CDR3 sequence is 12 residues long. The CDR3 DNA reads TGTGCCAGCAGTTTCCTCGGGGATGAGCAGTTCTTC. It encodes CASSFLGDEQFF.

The chain links TRBV18 to TRBJ2-1; no reliable D call. Looked up from germline, CDR1 is KGHSH and CDR2 is LQKENI. With 0 bases removed from V and 5 bases from J, the gap between germline ends came to 14 bases. The CDR3 consists of 16 residues. CDR3 amino acids: CASSPPRNPLNNEQFF. DNA for the CDR3: TGTGCCAGCTCACCACCTAGAAATCCACTTAACAATGAGCAGTTCTTC.

This rearrangement joins TRBV4-1 to TRBJ2-7; 11 bases are a match to TRBD1. The ends lost 0 bases at V and 3 bases at J; junction bases unmatched: 1. Germline V gives CDR1 MGHRA, CDR2 YSYEKL. CDR3 size: 15 residues. For the CDR3, the DNA is TGCGCCAGCAGCCAAGACGGGACAGGGGGCTACGAGCAGTACTTC. This encodes CASSQDGTGGYEQYF.

The chain has TRBV9 and TRBJ2-3; 16 bases line up with TRBD2. The CDR3 is 18 residues long. Trimming took 2 bases from V and 5 from J; bases not matched to a gene: 8. The germline gives CDR1 SGDLS, CDR2 YYNGEE. CDR3 DNA: TGTGCCAGCAGCGTGAGGGGACTAGCGGGAGGGCCCGAAGATACGCAGTATTTT. Its protein is CASSVRGLAGGPEDTQYF.